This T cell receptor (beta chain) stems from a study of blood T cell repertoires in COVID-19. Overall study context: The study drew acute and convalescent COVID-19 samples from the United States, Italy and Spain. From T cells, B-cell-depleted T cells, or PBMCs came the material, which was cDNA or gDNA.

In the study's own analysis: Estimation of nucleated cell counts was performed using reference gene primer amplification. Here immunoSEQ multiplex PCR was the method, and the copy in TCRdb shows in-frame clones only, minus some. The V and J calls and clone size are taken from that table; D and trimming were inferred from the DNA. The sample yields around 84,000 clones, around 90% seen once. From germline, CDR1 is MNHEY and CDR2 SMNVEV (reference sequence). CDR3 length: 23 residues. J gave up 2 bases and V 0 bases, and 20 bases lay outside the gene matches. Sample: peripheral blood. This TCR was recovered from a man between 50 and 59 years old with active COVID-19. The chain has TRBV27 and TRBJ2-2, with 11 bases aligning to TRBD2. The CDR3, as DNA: TGTGCCAGCAGTTTATCGCCGGGGGCGTTTTTTAGCGGGAGGGGTTTCAACACCGGGGAGCTGTTTTTT. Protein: CASSLSPGAFFSGRGFNTGELFF.